This T cell receptor beta chain is drawn from a study of cytomegalovirus exposure and HLA in healthy donors. Study outcomes and limitations: Based on reports, TCR beta sequences accurately predicted HLA-A and HLA-B alleles for most subjects.

The CDR3 totals 15 residues. J lost 6 bases, V lost 6 bases, and 11 bases had no gene match. Per the germline V gene, CDR1 is MNHEY and CDR2 is SVGAGI. This clone came up a few times. The target antigen is unknown. The PCR used 60 Vbeta and 13 Jbeta primers. TCRdb keeps only in-frame clones here, not all; method: immunoSEQ multiplex PCR. The table has about 110,000 clones, 75% to 85% seen once. This receptor was obtained from a young man in good health and CMV-seronegative. Sequenced: PBMCs. The chain is built from TRBV6-5 and TRBJ2-3; TRBD1 aligns across 8 bases. The CDR3 bases are TGTGCCAGCAGCAAAAGGACAGGGCAGGCGGATACGCAGTATTTT. It specifies CASSKRTGQADTQYF.